Included here is one T cell receptor beta chain sequence, with context. These data belong to a study of shared clonotypes between healthy human individuals. Trimming took off 4 bases at V and 2 bases at J, with 8 bases between the two ends. In germline, CDR1 is MNHNS, CDR2 SASEGT. The CDR3 loop spans 13 amino acids. Some clones are missing from TCRdb's copy, which holds only in-frame ones; the method was immunoSEQ multiplex PCR. The table shows 760,000 or so clones, with about 97% occurring only once. Naive CD8 isolation took CD45RO-negative cells positively selected for CCR7 and excluded terminally differentiated effector memory CD45RA+ cells.

Input material: naive CD8+ T cells sorted from blood. This clonotype originated in a man younger than 40 in good health. V and J are TRBV6-1 and TRBJ2-5; no definite D call. DNA for the CDR3: TGTGCCAGCAGTGGAGACACGCAAGAGACCCAGTACTTC. Encoded protein: CASSGDTQETQYF.